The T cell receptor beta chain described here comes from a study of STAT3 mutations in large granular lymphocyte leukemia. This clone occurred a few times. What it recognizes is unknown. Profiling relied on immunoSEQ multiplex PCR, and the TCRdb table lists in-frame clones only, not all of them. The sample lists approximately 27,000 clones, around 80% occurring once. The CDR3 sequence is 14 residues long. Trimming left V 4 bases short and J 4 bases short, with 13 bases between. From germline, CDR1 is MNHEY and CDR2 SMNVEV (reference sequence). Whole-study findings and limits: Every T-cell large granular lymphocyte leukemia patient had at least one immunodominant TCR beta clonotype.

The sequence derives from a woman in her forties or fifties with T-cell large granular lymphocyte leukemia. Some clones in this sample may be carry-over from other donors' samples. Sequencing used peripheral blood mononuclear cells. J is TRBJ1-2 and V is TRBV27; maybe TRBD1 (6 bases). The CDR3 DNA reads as TGTGCCAGCAGTTCGGACAGAGCCTCCTATGGCTACACCTTC. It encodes CASSSDRASYGYTF.